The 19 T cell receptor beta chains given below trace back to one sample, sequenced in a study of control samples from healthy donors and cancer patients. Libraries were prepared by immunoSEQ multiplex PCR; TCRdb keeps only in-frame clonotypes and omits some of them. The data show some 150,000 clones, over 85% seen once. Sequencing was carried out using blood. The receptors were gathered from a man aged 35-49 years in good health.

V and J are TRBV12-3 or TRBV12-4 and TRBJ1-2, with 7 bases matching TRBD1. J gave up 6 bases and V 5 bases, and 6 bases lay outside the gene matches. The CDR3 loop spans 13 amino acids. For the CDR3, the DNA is TGTGCCAGCAGTAGACAGGGCTCCCATGGCTACACCTTC. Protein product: CASSRQGSHGYTF.

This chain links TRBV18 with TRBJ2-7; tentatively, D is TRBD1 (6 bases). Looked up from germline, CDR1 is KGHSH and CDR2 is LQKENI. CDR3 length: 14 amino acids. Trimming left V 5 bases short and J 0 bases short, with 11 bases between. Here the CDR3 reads CASSKQGFSYEQYF. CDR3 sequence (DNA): TGTGCCAGCTCAAAACAGGGATTCTCCTACGAGCAGTACTTC.

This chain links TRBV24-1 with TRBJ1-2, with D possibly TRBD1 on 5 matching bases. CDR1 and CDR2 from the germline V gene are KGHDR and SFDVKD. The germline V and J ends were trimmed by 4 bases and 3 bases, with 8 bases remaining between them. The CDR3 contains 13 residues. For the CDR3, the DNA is TGTGCCACCAGTGAGCAGGGTTACTATGGCTACACCTTC. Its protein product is CATSEQGYYGYTF.

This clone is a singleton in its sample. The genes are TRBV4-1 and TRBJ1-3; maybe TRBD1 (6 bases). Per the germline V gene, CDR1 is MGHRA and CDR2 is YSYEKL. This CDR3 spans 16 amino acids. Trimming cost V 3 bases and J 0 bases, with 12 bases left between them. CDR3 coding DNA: TGCGCCAGCAGCCAGGGGGCCATTTTCTCTGGAAACACCATATATTTT. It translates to CASSQGAIFSGNTIYF.

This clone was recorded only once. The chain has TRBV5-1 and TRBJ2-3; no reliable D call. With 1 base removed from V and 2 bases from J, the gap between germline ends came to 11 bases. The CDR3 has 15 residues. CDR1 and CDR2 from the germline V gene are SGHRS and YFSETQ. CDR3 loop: CASSLLGRPTDTQYF. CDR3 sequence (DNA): TGCGCCAGCAGCTTGCTTGGGCGGCCCACAGATACGCAGTATTTT.

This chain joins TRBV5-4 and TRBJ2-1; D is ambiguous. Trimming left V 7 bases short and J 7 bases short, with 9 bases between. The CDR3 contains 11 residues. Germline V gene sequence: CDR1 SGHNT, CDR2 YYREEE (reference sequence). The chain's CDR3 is CASASWNEQFF. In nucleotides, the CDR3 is TGTGCCAGCGCGAGTTGGAATGAGCAGTTCTTC.

For the CDR3, the DNA is TGTGCCAGCAGGGCAGCCGACACAGATACGCAGTATTTT. Protein product: CASRAADTDTQYF. The V and J genes are TRBV2 and TRBJ2-3; no definite D call. Germline V gene lookup returns CDR1 SNHLY and CDR2 FYNNEI. Trimming took 6 bases from V and 2 from J, leaving 9 bases between them. The CDR3 covers 13 residues.

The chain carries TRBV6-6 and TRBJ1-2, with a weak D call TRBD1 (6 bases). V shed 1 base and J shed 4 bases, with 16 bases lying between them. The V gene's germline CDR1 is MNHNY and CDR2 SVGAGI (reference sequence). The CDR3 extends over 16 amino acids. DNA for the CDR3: TGTGCCAGCAGTTACTTGGGGGGGGGCAGCGGCTATGGCTACACCTTC. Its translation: CASSYLGGGSGYGYTF.

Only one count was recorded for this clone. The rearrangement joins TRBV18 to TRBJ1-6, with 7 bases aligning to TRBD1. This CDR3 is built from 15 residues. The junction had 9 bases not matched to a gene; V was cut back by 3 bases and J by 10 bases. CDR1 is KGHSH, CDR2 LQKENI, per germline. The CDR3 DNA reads TGTGCCAGCTCACCTAAAACAGGGGCAGGGTCACCCCTCCACTTT. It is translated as CASSPKTGAGSPLHF. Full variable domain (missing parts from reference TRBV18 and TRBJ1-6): NAGVMQNPRHLVRRRGQEARLRCSPMKGHSHVYWYRQLPEEGLKFMVYLQKENIIDESGMPKERFSAEFPKEGPSILRIQQVVRGDSAAYFCASSPKTGAGSPLHFGNGTRLTVT.

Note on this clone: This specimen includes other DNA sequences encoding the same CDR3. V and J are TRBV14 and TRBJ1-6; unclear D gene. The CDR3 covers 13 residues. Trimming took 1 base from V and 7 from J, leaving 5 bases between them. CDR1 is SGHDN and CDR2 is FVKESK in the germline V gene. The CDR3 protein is CASSQGPNSPLHF. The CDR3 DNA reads TGTGCCAGCAGCCAAGGGCCCAATTCACCCCTCCACTTT.

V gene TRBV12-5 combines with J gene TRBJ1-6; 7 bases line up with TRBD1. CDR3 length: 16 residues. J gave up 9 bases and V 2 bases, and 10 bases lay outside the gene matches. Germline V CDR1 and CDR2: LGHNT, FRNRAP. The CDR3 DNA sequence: TGTGCTAGTGGTTTGCCCCGGGACAGTACGGGTTCACCCCTCCACTTT. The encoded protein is CASGLPRDSTGSPLHF.

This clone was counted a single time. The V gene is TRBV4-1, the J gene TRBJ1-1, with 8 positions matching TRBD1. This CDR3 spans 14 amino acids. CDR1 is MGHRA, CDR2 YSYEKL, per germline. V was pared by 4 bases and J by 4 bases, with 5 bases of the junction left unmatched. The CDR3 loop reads CASSPGQGPTEAFF. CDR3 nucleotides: TGCGCCAGCAGCCCAGGACAGGGCCCCACTGAAGCTTTCTTT.

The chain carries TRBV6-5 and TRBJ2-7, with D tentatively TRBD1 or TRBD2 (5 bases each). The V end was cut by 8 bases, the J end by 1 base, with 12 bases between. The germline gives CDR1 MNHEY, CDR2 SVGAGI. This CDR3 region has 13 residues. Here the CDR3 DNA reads TGTGCCAGCGGACCCAGGGAGTCCTACGAGCAGTACTTC. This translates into CASGPRESYEQYF.

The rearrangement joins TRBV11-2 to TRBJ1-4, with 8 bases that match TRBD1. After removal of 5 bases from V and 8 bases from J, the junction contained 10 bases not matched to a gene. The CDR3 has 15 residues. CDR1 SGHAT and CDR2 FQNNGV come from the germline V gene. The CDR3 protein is CASSEGGQGAEKLFF. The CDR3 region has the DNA TGTGCCAGCAGCGAAGGCGGGCAGGGGGCGGAAAAACTGTTTTTT.

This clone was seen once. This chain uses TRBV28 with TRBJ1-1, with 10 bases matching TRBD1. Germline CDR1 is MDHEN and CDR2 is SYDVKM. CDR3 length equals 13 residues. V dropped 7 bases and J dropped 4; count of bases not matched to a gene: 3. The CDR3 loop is CASIGQGVTEAFF. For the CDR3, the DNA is TGTGCCAGCATTGGACAGGGGGTCACTGAAGCTTTCTTT.

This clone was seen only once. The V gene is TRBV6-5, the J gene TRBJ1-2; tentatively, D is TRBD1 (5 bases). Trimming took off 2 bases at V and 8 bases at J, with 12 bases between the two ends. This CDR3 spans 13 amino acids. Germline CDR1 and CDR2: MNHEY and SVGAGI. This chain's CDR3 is CASSYPGTEGYTF. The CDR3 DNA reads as TGTGCCAGCAGTTACCCGGGGACGGAGGGCTACACCTTC.

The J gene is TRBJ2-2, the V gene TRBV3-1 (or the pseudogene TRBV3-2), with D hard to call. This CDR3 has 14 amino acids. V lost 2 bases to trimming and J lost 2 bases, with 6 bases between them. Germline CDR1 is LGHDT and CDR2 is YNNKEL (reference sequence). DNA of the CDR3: TGTGCCAGCAGCCAACTATTAAACACCGGGGAGCTGTTTTTT. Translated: CASSQLLNTGELFF.

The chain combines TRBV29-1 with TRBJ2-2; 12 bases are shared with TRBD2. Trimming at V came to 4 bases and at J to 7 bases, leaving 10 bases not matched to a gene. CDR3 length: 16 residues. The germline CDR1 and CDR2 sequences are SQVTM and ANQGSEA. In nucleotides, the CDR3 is TGCAGCGTTGCGACGCTAGCGGGGGGGCGGAGCGGGGAGCTGTTTTTT. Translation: CSVATLAGGRSGELFF.

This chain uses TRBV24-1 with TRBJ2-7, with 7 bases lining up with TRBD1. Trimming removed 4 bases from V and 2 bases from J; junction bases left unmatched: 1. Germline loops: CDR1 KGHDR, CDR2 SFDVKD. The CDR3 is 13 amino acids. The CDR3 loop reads CATSETGTYEQYF. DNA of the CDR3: TGTGCCACCAGTGAGACAGGGACCTACGAGCAGTACTTC.